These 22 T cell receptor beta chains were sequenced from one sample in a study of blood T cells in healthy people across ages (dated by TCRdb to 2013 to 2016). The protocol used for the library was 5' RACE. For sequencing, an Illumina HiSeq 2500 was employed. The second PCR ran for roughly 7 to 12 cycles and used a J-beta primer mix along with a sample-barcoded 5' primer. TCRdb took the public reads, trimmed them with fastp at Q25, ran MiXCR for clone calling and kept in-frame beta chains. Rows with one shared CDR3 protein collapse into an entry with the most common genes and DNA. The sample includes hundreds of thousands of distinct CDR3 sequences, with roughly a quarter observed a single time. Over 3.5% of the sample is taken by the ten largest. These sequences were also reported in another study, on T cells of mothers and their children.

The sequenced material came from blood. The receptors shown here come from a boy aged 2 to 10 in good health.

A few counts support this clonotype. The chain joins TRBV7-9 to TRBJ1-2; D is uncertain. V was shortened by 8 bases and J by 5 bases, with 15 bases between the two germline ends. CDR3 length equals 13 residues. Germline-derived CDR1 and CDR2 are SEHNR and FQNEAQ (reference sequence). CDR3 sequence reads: CASSMGFGYGYTF. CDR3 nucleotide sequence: TGTGCCAGCTCCATGGGGTTCGGTTATGGCTACACCTTC. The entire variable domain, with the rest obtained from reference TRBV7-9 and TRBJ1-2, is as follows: DTGVSQNPRHKITKRGQNVTFRCDPISEHNRLYWYRQTLGQGPEFLTYFQNEAQLEKSRLLSDRFSAERPKGSFSTLEIQRTEQGDSAMYLCASSMGFGYGYTFGSGTRLTVV.

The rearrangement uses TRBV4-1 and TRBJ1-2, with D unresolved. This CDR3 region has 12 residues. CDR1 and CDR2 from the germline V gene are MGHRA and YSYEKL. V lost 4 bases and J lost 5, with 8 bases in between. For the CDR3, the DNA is TGCGCCAGCAGCCGCCTCGGGTATGGCTACACCTTC. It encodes CASSRLGYGYTF.

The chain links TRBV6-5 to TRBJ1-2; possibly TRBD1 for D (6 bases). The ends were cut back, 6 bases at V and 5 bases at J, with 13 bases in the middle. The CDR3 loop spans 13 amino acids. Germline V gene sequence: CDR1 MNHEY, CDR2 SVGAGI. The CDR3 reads CASRAGQGYGYTF. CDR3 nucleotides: TGTGCCAGCAGAGCCGGCCAGGGGTATGGCTACACCTTC.

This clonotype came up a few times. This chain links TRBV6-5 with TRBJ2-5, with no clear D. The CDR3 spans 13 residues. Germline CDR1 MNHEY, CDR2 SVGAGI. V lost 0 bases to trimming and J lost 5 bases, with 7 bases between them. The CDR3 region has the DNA TGTGCCAGCAGTTACTCGAACTTTGAGACCCAGTACTTC. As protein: CASSYSNFETQYF.

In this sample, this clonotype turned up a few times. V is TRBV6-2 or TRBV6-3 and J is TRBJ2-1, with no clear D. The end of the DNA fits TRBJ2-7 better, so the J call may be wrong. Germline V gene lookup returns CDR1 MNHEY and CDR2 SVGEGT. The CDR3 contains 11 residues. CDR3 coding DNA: TGTGCCAGCACTACGAACGGCGAGCAGTACTTC. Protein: CASTTNGEQYF.

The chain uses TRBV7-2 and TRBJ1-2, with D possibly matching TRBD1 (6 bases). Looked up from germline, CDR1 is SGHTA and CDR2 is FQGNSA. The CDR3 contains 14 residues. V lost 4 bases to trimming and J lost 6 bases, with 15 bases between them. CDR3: CASSSRGGFDGYTF. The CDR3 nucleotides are TGTGCCAGCAGCTCCCGAGGGGGGTTTGATGGCTACACCTTC.

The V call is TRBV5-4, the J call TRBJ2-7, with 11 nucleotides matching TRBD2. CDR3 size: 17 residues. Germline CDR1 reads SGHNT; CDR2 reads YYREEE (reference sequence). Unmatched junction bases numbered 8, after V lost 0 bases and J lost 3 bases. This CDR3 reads CASSLVVVAGGDYEQYF. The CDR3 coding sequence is TGTGCCAGCAGCTTGGTAGTAGTAGCGGGAGGGGACTACGAGCAGTACTTC.

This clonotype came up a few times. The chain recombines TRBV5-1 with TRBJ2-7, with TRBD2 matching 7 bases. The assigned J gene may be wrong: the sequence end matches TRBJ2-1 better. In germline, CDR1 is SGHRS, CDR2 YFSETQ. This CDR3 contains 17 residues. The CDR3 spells CASSLSNPGRGDNEQFF. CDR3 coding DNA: TGCGCCAGCAGCTTGAGTAATCCGGGTCGGGGGGACAATGAGCAGTTCTTC.

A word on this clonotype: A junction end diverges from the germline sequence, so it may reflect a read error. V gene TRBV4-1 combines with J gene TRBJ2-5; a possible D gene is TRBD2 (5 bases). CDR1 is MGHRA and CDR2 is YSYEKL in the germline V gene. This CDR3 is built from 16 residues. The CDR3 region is CARSQPPGSISETQYF. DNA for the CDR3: TGCGCCCGCAGCCAACCCCCGGGATCAATTTCGGAGACCCAGTACTTC.

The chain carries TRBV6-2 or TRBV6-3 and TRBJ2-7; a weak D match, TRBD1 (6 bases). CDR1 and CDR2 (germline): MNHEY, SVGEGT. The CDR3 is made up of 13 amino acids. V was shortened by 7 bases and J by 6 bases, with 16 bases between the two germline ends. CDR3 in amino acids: CASIQGTWGEQYF. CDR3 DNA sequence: TGTGCCAGCATCCAGGGGACCTGGGGCGAGCAGTACTTC.

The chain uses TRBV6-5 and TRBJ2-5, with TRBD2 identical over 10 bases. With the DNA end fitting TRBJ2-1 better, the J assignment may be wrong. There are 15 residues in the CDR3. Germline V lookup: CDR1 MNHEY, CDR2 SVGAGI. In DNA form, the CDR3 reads TGTGCCAGCAGTTACTCAGCGGGAGGGGTCCATGAGCAGTTCTTC. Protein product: CASSYSAGGVHEQFF.

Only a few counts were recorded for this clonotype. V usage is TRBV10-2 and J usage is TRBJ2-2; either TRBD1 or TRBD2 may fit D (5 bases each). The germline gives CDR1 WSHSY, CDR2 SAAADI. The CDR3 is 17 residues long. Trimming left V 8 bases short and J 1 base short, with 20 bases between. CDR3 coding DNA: TGCGCCAGCGACACGGTGGGGGTAGCCCTGAACACCGGGGAGCTGTTTTTT. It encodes CASDTVGVALNTGELFF.

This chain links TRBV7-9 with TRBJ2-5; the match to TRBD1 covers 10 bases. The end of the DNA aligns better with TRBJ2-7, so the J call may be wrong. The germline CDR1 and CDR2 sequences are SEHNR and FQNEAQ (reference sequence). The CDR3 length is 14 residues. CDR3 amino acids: CASSQGQGYNEQYF. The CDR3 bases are TGTGCCAGCAGTCAGGGACAGGGGTACAACGAGCAGTACTTC.

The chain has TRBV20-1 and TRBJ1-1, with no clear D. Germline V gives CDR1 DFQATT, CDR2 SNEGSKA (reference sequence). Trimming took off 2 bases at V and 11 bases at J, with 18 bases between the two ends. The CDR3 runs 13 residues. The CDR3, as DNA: TGCAGTGCTAGACCTCCGTTAGTCCGAAAGGCTTTCTTT. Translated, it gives CSARPPLVRKAFF.

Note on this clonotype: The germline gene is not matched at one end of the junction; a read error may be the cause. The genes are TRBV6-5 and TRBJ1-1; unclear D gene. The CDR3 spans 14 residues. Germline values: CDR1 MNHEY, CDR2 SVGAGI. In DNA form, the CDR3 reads TGTGCCAGCAGTTACTCGAGGAAGAACACTGAGGCTTTCTTT. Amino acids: CASSYSRKNTEAFF.

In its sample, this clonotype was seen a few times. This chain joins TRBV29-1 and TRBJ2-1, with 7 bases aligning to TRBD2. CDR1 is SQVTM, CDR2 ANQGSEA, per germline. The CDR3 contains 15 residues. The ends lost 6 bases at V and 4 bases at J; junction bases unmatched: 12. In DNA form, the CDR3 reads TGCAGCGTATGCCGTGGGCTAGCGGATTACAATGAGCAGTTCTTC. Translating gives CSVCRGLADYNEQFF.

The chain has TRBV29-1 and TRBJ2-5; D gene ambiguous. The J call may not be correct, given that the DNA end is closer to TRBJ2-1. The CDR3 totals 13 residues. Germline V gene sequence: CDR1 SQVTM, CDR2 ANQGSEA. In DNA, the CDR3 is TGCAGCGTTGCCTCATCGGGCCGCCCTAGGCAGTTCTTC. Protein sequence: CSVASSGRPRQFF.

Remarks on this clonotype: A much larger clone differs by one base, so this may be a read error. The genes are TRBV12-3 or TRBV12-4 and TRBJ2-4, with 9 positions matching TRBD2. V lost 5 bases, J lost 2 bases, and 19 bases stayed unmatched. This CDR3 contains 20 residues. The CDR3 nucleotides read TGTGCCAGCAGTCCCCCCAGGGGATTAGCGGGAGAGGGACCCAAAAACATTCAGTACTTC. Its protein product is CASSPPRGLAGEGPKNIQYF.

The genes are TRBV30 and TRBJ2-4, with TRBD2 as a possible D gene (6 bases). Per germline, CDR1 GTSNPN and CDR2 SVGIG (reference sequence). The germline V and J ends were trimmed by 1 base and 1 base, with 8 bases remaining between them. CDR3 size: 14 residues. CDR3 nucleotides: TGTGCCTGGAGTGGACGGGGGGCCAAAAACATTCAGTACTTC. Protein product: CAWSGRGAKNIQYF.

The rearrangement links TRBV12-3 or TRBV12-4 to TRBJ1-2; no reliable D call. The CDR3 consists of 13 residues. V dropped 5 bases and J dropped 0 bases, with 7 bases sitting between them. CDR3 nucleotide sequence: TGTGCCAGCAGTACGCGCCCTAACTATGGCTACACCTTC. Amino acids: CASSTRPNYGYTF.

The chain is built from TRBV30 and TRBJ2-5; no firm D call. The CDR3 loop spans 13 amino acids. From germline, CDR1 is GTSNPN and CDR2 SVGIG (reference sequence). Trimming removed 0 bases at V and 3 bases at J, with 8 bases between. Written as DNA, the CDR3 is TGTGCCTGGAGTGTACTGAGGAAAGAGACCCAGTACTTC. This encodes CAWSVLRKETQYF.

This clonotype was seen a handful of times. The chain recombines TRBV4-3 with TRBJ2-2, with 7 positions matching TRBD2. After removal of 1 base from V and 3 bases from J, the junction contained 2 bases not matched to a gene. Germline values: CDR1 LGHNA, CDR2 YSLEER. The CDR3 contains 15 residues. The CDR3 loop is CASSQGTRDTGELFF. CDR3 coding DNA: TGCGCCAGCAGCCAAGGGACTAGGGACACCGGGGAGCTGTTTTTT.